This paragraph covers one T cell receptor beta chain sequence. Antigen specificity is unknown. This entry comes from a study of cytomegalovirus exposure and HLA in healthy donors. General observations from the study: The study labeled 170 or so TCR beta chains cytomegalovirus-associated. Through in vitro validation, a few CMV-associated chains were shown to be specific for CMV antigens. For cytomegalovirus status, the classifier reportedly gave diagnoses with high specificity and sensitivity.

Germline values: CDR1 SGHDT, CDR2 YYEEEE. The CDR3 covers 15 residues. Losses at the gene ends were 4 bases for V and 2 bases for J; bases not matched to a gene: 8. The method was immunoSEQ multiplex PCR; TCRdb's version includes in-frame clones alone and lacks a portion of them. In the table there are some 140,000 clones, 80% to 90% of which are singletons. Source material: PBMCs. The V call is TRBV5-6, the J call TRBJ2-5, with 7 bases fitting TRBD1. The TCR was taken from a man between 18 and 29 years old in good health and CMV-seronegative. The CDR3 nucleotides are TGTGCCAGCAGCCCAAAATACAGGGGACAAGAGACCCAGTACTTC. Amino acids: CASSPKYRGQETQYF.